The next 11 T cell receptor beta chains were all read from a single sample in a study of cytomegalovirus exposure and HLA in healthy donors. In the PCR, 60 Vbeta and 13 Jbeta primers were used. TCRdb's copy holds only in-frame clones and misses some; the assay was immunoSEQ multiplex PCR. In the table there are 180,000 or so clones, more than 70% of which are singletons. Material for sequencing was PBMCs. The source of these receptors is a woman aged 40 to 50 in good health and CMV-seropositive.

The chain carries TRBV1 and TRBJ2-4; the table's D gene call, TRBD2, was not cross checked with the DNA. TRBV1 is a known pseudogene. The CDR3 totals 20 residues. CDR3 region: CTSSQAAGTSGSSTKNIQYF. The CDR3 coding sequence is TGCACCAGCAGCCAAGCCGCCGGGACTAGCGGGAGTAGTACCAAAAACATTCAGTACTTC.

The DNA for the CDR3 is TGCAGCGTTGATACAGGGGGAACGGGCGAGCAGTACTTC. It specifies CSVDTGGTGEQYF. The chain recombines TRBV29-1 with TRBJ2-7; 8 bases agree with TRBD1. This CDR3 comprises 13 residues. Germline V gene lookup returns CDR1 SQVTM and CDR2 ANQGSEA. The V gene end was trimmed by 3 bases and the J gene end by 6 bases; junction bases not matched to a gene: 7.

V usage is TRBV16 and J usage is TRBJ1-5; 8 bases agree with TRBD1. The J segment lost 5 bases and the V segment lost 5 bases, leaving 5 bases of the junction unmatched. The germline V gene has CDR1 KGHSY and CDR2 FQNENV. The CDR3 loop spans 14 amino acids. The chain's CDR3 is CASSSDRGDQPQHF. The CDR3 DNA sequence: TGTGCCAGCAGCTCCGACAGGGGTGATCAGCCCCAGCATTTT. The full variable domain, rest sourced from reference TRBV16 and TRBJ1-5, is GEEVAQTPKHLVRGEGQKAKLYCAPIKGHSYVFWYQQVLKNEFKFLISFQNENVFDETGMPKERFSAKCLPNSPCSLEIQATKLEDSAVYFCASSSDRGDQPQHFGDGTRLSIL.

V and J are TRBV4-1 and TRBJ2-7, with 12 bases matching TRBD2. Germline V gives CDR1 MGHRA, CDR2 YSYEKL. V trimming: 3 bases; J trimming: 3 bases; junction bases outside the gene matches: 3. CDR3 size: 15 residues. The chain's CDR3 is CASSQTTSGSYEQYF. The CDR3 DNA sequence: TGCGCCAGCAGCCAGACGACTAGCGGGAGCTACGAGCAGTACTTC.

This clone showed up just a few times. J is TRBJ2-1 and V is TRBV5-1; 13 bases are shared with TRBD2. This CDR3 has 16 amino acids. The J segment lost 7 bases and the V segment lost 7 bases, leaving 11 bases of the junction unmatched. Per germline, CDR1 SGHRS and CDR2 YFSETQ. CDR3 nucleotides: TGCGCCAGCTTCCTTGGCGGGACTAGCGGGATAAATGAGCAGTTCTTC. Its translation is CASFLGGTSGINEQFF.

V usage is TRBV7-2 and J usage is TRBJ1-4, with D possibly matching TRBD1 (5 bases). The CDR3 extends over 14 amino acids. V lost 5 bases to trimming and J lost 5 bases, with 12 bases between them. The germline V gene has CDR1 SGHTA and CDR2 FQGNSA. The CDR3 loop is CASSPRVGNEKLFF. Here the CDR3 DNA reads TGTGCCAGCAGCCCCAGGGTGGGAAATGAAAAACTGTTTTTT. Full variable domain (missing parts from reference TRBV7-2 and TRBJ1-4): GAGVSQSPSNKVTEKGKDVELRCDPISGHTALYWYRQSLGQGLEFLIYFQGNSAPDKSGLPSDRFSAERTGGSVSTLTIQRTQQEDSAVYLCASSPRVGNEKLFFGSGTQLSVL.

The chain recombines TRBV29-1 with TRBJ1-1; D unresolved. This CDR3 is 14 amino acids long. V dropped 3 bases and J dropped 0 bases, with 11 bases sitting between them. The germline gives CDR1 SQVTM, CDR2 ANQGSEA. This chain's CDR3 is CSVDVGVMNTEAFF. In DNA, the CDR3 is TGCAGCGTTGATGTGGGCGTCATGAACACTGAAGCTTTCTTT.

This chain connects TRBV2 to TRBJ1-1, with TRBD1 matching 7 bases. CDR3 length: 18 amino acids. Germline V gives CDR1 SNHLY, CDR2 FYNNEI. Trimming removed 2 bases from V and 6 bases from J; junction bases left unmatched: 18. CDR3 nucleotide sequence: TGTGCCAGCAGTGAATTCCCGGGGACAGCGACTATATACTCTGAAGCTTTCTTT. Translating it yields CASSEFPGTATIYSEAFF. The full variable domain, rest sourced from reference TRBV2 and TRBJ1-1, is EPEVTQTPSHQVTQMGQEVILRCVPISNHLYFYWYRQILGQKVEFLVSFYNNEISEKSEIFDDQFSVERPDGSNFTLKIRSTKLEDSAMYFCASSEFPGTATIYSEAFFGQGTRLTVV.

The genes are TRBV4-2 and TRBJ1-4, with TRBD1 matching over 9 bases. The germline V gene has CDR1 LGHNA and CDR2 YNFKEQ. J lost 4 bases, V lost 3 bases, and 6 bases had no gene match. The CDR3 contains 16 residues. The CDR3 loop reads CASSHYPGQGNEKLFF. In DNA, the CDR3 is TGTGCCAGCAGCCATTACCCGGGACAGGGTAATGAAAAACTGTTTTTT.

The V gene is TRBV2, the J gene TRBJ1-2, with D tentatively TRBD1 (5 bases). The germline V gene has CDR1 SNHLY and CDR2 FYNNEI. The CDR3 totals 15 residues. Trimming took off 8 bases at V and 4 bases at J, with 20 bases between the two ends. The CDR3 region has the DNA TGTGCCAGCCAAAAAAACGCAGGGAGGAGCTATGGCTACACCTTC. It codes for CASQKNAGRSYGYTF.

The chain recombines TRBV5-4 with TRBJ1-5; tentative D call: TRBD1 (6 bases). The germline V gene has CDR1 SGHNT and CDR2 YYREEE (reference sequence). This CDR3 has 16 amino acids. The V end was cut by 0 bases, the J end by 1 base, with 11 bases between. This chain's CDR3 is CASSLGPGVSNQPQHF. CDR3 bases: TGTGCCAGCAGCTTGGGACCAGGGGTAAGCAATCAGCCCCAGCATTTT.